This T cell receptor beta chain emerged from a study of Ad26.COV2.S vaccination and SARS-CoV-2 variants. Overall study: In the study, Ad26.COV2.S was injected intramuscularly once, or twice 56 days apart. Overall study results and limits: Vaccine recipients posted higher spike-specific TCR breadth than their placebo counterparts. Using TCR breadth and depth analyses may have led to underestimated total T cell responses.

CDR1 is LGHNA, CDR2 YNFKEQ, per germline. V was pared by 0 bases and J by 14 bases, with 10 bases of the junction left unmatched. This CDR3 spans 16 amino acids. A remark on this clone: Antigen specificity is unknown.

TCRdb keeps only in-frame clones here, not all; method: immunoSEQ multiplex PCR. The sample carries 400,000 to 450,000 clones, about nine tenths recorded once. Treatment specified: 15 to 20 received Ad26.COV2.S at low or high dose, single or two shots; roughly five received placebo; per-sample allocation not given. Sampling was done on day 63 after the first vaccine or placebo injection. The vaccine delivered Wuhan-strain SARS-CoV-2 spike through an Ad26 vector. The receptor comes from a person between 18 and 60 years old who received the Ad26.COV2.S COVID-19 vaccine or a placebo. The sequencing here drew on peripheral blood, taken in a trial of Ad26.COV2.S vaccine versus placebo. The J gene is TRBJ2-4, the V gene TRBV4-2, with 13 bases identical to TRBD2. The chain's CDR3 is CASSQDLRLAGGGKYF. CDR3 in DNA: TGTGCCAGCAGCCAAGATTTGAGACTAGCGGGGGGAGGCAAGTACTTC.